This passage covers 26 T cell receptor beta chains from one sample sequenced in a study of T-cell reconstitution after alpha-beta-depleted transplantation in children (dated by TCRdb to about 2016). Libraries came from PCR. The instrument given in TCRdb is Illumina HiSeq 2500. Molecular barcoding was employed in the preparation of TCR libraries, with unique molecular identifiers being used to normalize TCRbeta repertoire quantification. TCRdb trimmed the raw reads at Q25, called clones with MiXCR and kept productive beta chains. When rows share a CDR3 protein, they turn into one entry using the most common DNA and genes. Here the sample has 200,000 to 250,000 distinct CDR3 sequences; 8.2% occur a single time. The top ten clones comprise 6.3% of the sample. The sample's treatment or condition label, decoded: allogeneic hematopoietic cell transplantation with graft depleted of TCRalphabeta T cells and CD19 B cells.

The source material was PBMCs, mostly from graft donor cells, sampled 180 days after TCRalphabeta/CD19-depleted stem cell transplant. The source is a male patient younger than 18 who had a stem cell transplant for acute lymphoblastic leukemia, so the T cells may come from the graft donor.

The sample holds many counts of this clonotype. The CDR3 DNA is TGTGCCAACGGCCGGGACACCCGCACAGATACGCAGTATTTT. This sequence encodes CANGRDTRTDTQYF. The V call is TRBV2, the J call TRBJ2-3; D may be TRBD1 (6 bases). The germline V gene encodes CDR1 SNHLY and CDR2 FYNNEI. The CDR3 runs 14 residues. The germline V and J ends were trimmed by 10 bases and 1 base, with 15 bases remaining between them.

This clonotype has a count of ten or more. The chain employs TRBV6-2 or TRBV6-3 and TRBJ2-1, with 8 bases that match TRBD2. This CDR3 has 18 amino acids. Germline trimming cut 2 bases from V and 7 bases from J; bases unmatched to any gene: 16. Germline V gene data show CDR1 as MNHEY and CDR2 as SVGEGT. CDR3 coding DNA: TGTGCCAGCAGTTACGGGGTGAGCGCGGGGGGAGGAGGAAATGAGCAGTTCTTC. Its translation is CASSYGVSAGGGGNEQFF.

This clonotype was seen at least ten times. CDR3 region: CASSPRGTGAGGYTF. The CDR3 DNA is TGTGCCAGCAGCCCCAGGGGGACAGGGGCCGGGGGCTACACCTTC. The chain uses TRBV5-5 and TRBJ1-2; 10 positions match TRBD1. CDR1 is SGHKS and CDR2 is YYEKEE in the germline V gene (reference sequence). The CDR3 covers 15 residues. V lost 4 bases and J lost 8; bases outside the gene matches: 11.

This clonotype was seen repeatedly, ten times or more. The chain combines TRBV12-3 or TRBV12-4 with TRBJ2-7; D may be TRBD2 (5 bases). The length of the CDR3 is 14 residues. Trimming cost V 5 bases and J 3 bases, with 14 bases left between them. CDR3 sequence (DNA): TGTGCCAGCAGTCCCTCTACTAGAATCTACGAGCAGTACTTC. It specifies CASSPSTRIYEQYF.

This clonotype showed up many times. This CDR3 is CASSVVSGGPLDEQYF. CDR3 nucleotides: TGTGCCAGCAGTGTAGTTAGCGGGGGCCCCCTGGACGAGCAGTACTTC. The V and J genes are TRBV2 and TRBJ2-7, with 9 bases matching TRBD2. The J segment lost 5 bases and the V segment lost 4 bases, leaving 12 bases of the junction unmatched. This CDR3 is built from 16 residues. CDR1 SNHLY and CDR2 FYNNEI come from the germline V gene.

This clonotype was counted ten times or more. V usage is TRBV7-2 and J usage is TRBJ1-6; TRBD1 is a possible D gene (5 bases). The V gene's germline CDR1 is SGHTA and CDR2 FQGNSA. Trimming removed 7 bases at V and 3 bases at J, with 13 bases between. The CDR3 runs 15 residues. The CDR3 protein is CASKTTRGYNSPLHF. DNA of the CDR3: TGTGCCAGCAAAACAACGAGGGGCTATAATTCACCCCTCCACTTT.

This clonotype has just a few counts. This chain links TRBV5-1 with TRBJ2-7; D might be TRBD1 or TRBD2, each matching 6 bases. The CDR3 extends over 14 amino acids. Trimming stripped 1 base from V and 7 bases from J, with 15 bases between. Germline CDR1 is SGHRS and CDR2 is YFSETQ. The CDR3: CASSLSTGLREQYF. The CDR3 coding sequence is TGCGCCAGCAGCTTGTCGACAGGACTACGGGAGCAGTACTTC. The whole variable domain, filled in from reference TRBV5-1 and TRBJ2-7, reads KAGVTQTPRYLIKTRGQQVTLSCSPISGHRSVSWYQQTPGQGLQFLFEYFSETQRNKGNFPGRFSGRQFSNSRSEMNVSTLELGDSALYLCASSLSTGLREQYFGPGTRLTVT.

This clonotype was counted many times. V usage is TRBV24-1 and J usage is TRBJ2-3, with no clear D. Trimming took off 3 bases at V and 6 bases at J, with 3 bases between the two ends. The CDR3 extends over 11 amino acids. Germline CDR1 reads KGHDR; CDR2 reads SFDVKD. This chain's CDR3 is CATSDLDTQYF. The CDR3 DNA follows: TGTGCCACCAGTGATCTGGATACGCAGTATTTT.

This clonotype was recorded at least ten times. The CDR3 is CASSPQGGNNEKLFF. The CDR3 DNA sequence: TGTGCCAGCAGCCCCCAGGGGGGCAATAATGAAAAACTGTTTTTT. V is TRBV7-9 and J is TRBJ1-4; the match to TRBD1 covers 7 bases. CDR1 SEHNR and CDR2 FQNEAQ come from the germline V gene (reference sequence). J gave up 4 bases and V 5 bases, and 7 bases lay outside the gene matches. CDR3 length: 15 amino acids.

This clonotype was recorded many times. The chain combines TRBV7-6 with TRBJ2-5; 7 bases line up with TRBD1. The J segment lost 4 bases and the V segment lost 2 bases, leaving 7 bases of the junction unmatched. Germline CDR1 SGHVS, CDR2 FNYEAQ. CDR3 length: 15 residues. The CDR3 loop reads CASSLRTGSGETQYF. The DNA for the CDR3 is TGTGCCAGCAGCTTAAGGACAGGTAGTGGAGAGACCCAGTACTTC.

As to this clonotype: The CDR3 does not close with the conserved phenylalanine or tryptophan, likely indicating a read error. The V call is TRBV18, the J call TRBJ2-5; D ambiguous. The germline CDR1 and CDR2 sequences are KGHSH and LQKENI. The CDR3 covers 17 residues. Trimming left V 6 bases short and J 5 bases short, with 25 bases between. The CDR3 nucleotides read TGTGCCAGCTCCCCGTCGTCCAAACATGGGGTTCGGGAGACCCAGTACTCC. Amino acid sequence: CASSPSSKHGVRETQYS.

This clonotype was picked up a small number of times. The chain is built from TRBV14 and TRBJ2-2, with a weak D call TRBD2 (6 bases). V was clipped by 1 base and J by 7 bases, with 16 bases between them. The CDR3 spans 16 residues. Germline V gives CDR1 SGHDN, CDR2 FVKESK. The CDR3 region has the DNA TGTGCCAGCAGCCAAGTAACGGGGGATAACGGCGGGGAGCTGTTTTTT. Its translation: CASSQVTGDNGGELFF.

This clonotype was recorded at least ten times. The CDR3 sequence: CSVAPLHSNYGYTF. DNA for the CDR3: TGCAGCGTGGCACCTCTTCATAGTAACTATGGCTACACCTTC. The chain uses TRBV29-1 and TRBJ1-2; D gene ambiguous. This CDR3 is 14 amino acids long. In germline, CDR1 is SQVTM, CDR2 ANQGSEA. Trimming removed 6 bases at V and 1 base at J, with 15 bases between.

This clonotype was picked up many times. The V gene is TRBV7-9, the J gene TRBJ2-7, with 8 nucleotides matching TRBD2. CDR3 size: 17 residues. Germline trimming cut 0 bases from V and 4 bases from J; bases unmatched to any gene: 11. Germline loops: CDR1 SEHNR, CDR2 FQNEAQ (reference sequence). The CDR3 nucleotides are TGTGCCAGCAGCTTAGCTACCTTAGCGGGATCTGAGTACGAGCAGTACTTC. Its translation is CASSLATLAGSEYEQYF.

There are many counts of this clonotype. The rearrangement links TRBV20-1 to TRBJ2-7; 8 bases agree with TRBD1. Germline CDR1 reads DFQATT; CDR2 reads SNEGSKA (reference sequence). The CDR3 covers 12 residues. V trimming: 6 bases; J trimming: 2 bases; junction bases outside the gene matches: 3. For the CDR3, the DNA is TGCAGTGCCAAACAGGGGGCCTACGAGCAGTACTTC. It yields the protein CSAKQGAYEQYF.

The sample holds one count of this clonotype. This chain connects TRBV4-1 to TRBJ1-1; tentatively, D is TRBD1 (5 bases). Trimming removed 0 bases from V and 4 bases from J, with 18 bases in between. Germline V gene sequence: CDR1 MGHRA, CDR2 YSYEKL. The CDR3 consists of 17 residues. CDR3 bases: TGCGCCAGCAGCCAAGATCGGGCCCGGGGGGTCACCACTGAAGCTTTCTTT. This codes for CASSQDRARGVTTEAFF.

This clonotype was detected ten times or more. The chain uses TRBV5-5 and TRBJ2-3; TRBD2 might be the D (6 bases). The CDR3 spans 17 residues. The germline gives CDR1 SGHKS, CDR2 YYEKEE (reference sequence). V gave up 5 bases and J gave up 8 bases, with 27 bases separating them. DNA for the CDR3: TGTGCCAGCAGTTTCCTAAGCTCGCAAGCGGGCGGAGGTACGCAGTATTTT. This encodes CASSFLSSQAGGGTQYF.

This clonotype was seen many times. The CDR3 sequence is CSVETSVSYNEQFF. As DNA, the CDR3 is TGCAGCGTTGAGACTAGCGTCTCCTACAATGAGCAGTTCTTC. The chain is built from TRBV29-1 and TRBJ2-1; 8 nucleotides agree with TRBD2. The trim removed 3 bases at V and 0 bases at J, leaving 1 base unmatched. Germline CDR1 SQVTM, CDR2 ANQGSEA. CDR3 length equals 14 residues.

This clonotype was seen repeatedly, ten times or more. The chain employs TRBV20-1 and TRBJ1-1; a weak D match, TRBD1 (6 bases). This CDR3 is built from 13 residues. Germline assignment: CDR1 DFQATT and CDR2 SNEGSKA (reference sequence). Deletions cut 6 bases from V and 0 bases from J, with 11 bases between. The CDR3 nucleotides read TGCAGTGCCCAGACAGGAATGAACACTGAAGCTTTCTTT. Translation: CSAQTGMNTEAFF.

This clonotype was seen ten or more times. This chain links TRBV4-3 with TRBJ1-6; D gene uncertain. Deletions cut 3 bases from V and 7 bases from J, with 13 bases between. The germline V gene encodes CDR1 LGHNA and CDR2 YSLEER. CDR3 length: 15 residues. CDR3 DNA: TGCGCCAGCAGCCAGGGAGGTCTTTTGAATTCACCCCTCCACTTT. Amino acids: CASSQGGLLNSPLHF.

This clonotype was detected many times. Being one base from a much bigger clone, this may be a read error. This sequence joins TRBV27 and TRBJ2-7; D ambiguous. This CDR3 has 10 amino acids. The V end lost 8 bases, the J end lost 3 bases, and 5 bases lay between the germline ends. Per the germline V gene, CDR1 is MNHEY and CDR2 is SMNVEV (reference sequence). In DNA, the CDR3 is TGTGCCAGCGGCCACTACGAGCAGTACTTC. Amino acids: CASGHYEQYF.

In this sample, this clonotype turned up a few times. The chain is built from TRBV7-9 and TRBJ2-5, with unresolved D. CDR3 length: 13 residues. The V gene's germline CDR1 is SEHNR and CDR2 FQNEAQ (reference sequence). V shed 5 bases and J shed 7 bases, with 14 bases lying between them. The CDR3 DNA is TGTGCCAGCAGCCCAGTCTACCCCTGGACCCAGTACTTC. It encodes CASSPVYPWTQYF.

The rearrangement joins TRBV9 to TRBJ2-3; 10 bases align to TRBD2. With V trimmed by 1 base and J by 4 bases, 6 bases remained unmatched. Germline loops: CDR1 SGDLS, CDR2 YYNGEE. The CDR3 contains 16 residues. The CDR3 coding sequence is TGTGCCAGCAGCGTACTCAGCGGGGGGGCGGCAGATACGCAGTATTTT. It is translated as CASSVLSGGAADTQYF.

The sample holds many counts of this clonotype. The V gene is TRBV9, the J gene TRBJ2-1; D is undetermined. With 0 bases removed from V and 6 bases from J, the gap between germline ends came to 7 bases. This CDR3 spans 13 amino acids. The germline gives CDR1 SGDLS, CDR2 YYNGEE. As DNA, the CDR3 is TGTGCCAGCAGCGTAGAGGCTCGCAATGAGCAGTTCTTC. It specifies CASSVEARNEQFF.

This clonotype was detected ten times or more. V usage is TRBV7-3 and J usage is TRBJ2-3, with 8 bases lining up with TRBD1. The junction had 5 bases not matched to a gene; V was cut back by 3 bases and J by 3 bases. Germline V lookup: CDR1 SGHTA, CDR2 FQGTGA. The CDR3 runs 15 residues. The DNA for the CDR3 is TGTGCCAGCAGCTTGGGCAGGGGGCTTACAGATACGCAGTATTTT. This sequence encodes CASSLGRGLTDTQYF.

This clonotype was counted ten times or more. This chain uses TRBV29-1 with TRBJ2-7; 7 nucleotides align to TRBD1. CDR1 SQVTM and CDR2 ANQGSEA come from the germline V gene. V shed 4 bases and J 0 bases; nucleotides not matched to a gene: 3. There are 13 residues in the CDR3. DNA of the CDR3: TGCAGCGTTGGACAGGGAGCCTCCTACGAGCAGTACTTC. Its protein product is CSVGQGASYEQYF.